The clone carrying this TCR beta chain came up once. The sample is drawn from a study of cytomegalovirus exposure and HLA in healthy donors. Trimming took 4 bases from V and 6 from J; bases not matched to a gene: 6. Looked up from germline, CDR1 is LNHDA and CDR2 is SQIVND (reference sequence). CDR3 length: 16 residues. Primers for the PCR totalled 60 Vbeta and 13 Jbeta. TCRdb keeps only in-frame clones here, not all; method: immunoSEQ multiplex PCR. The table records 170,000 or so clones, around 80% of them present only once. This chain uses TRBV19 with TRBJ2-2; 12 positions match TRBD1. Material for sequencing was PBMCs. This TCR derives from a man aged 35-49 years in good health and CMV-seronegative. CDR3 sequence reads: CASSNWDRGRAGELFF. The DNA for the CDR3 is TGTGCCAGTAGTAACTGGGACAGGGGGCGCGCCGGGGAGCTGTTTTTT.